This T cell receptor (beta chain) was recorded in a study of beta chain features in type 1 diabetes. The study's findings and limits: People with Type 1 diabetes carried modestly yet significantly shorter TCRB CDR3s in all four CD4+ subsets.

The investigators reverse transcribed all of the isolated RNA, so they sequenced expressed TCRB transcripts. Generated by immunoSEQ multiplex PCR, the TCRdb table keeps only in-frame clones and is missing some. The repertoire holds 300,000 or so clones, with less than 15% as singletons. This clone occurred a few times. Its specificity is not known. In germline, CDR1 is SGDLS, CDR2 YYNGEE. Trimming cost V 0 bases and J 3 bases, with 17 bases left between them. This CDR3 is built from 17 residues. This clonotype was sampled from a woman aged 18-29 years with type 1 diabetes. The chain employs TRBV9 and TRBJ2-3, with a possible D match to TRBD2 (6 bases). Input material: naive CD4+ T cells from blood. The DNA of the CDR3 is TGTGCCAGCAGCGTAGGGTCTGCTTGGGCGGGAACAGATACGCAGTATTTT. Translated, it gives CASSVGSAWAGTDTQYF.